This T cell receptor beta chain was found in a study of molecular identifiers for immune sequencing clone quantification. Germline CDR1 SGHAT, CDR2 FQNNGV. This CDR3 contains 15 residues. Trimming removed 4 bases at V and 3 bases at J, with 13 bases between. There are a few counts of this clonotype. Each CDR3 protein is one row after TCRdb ran MiXCR on the PCR reads. The table has a few hundred thousand distinct CDR3 sequences, about a fifth seen once. Sample: naive CD8+ T cells from blood, with Jurkat cell RNA spiked in. Subset indicated: FACS-sorted CD8+CD4-CCR7+CD45RA+ naive T cells. The receptor's source is a human donor in good health. Some libraries in this study had Jurkat cell RNA spiked in. The chain employs TRBV11-2 and TRBJ2-1, with D possibly matching TRBD1 (6 bases). CDR3 coding DNA: TGTGCCAGCAGCTCCTCGGACAGTAGCTACAATGAGCAGTTCTTC. Translation gives CASSSSDSSYNEQFF.